What follows are 26 T cell receptor beta chains derived from one specimen sequenced in a study of T cells in Graves' hyperthyroidism and ophthalmopathy. The source material, RNA transcripts, was used to amplify TCR beta CDR3 regions. TCR CDR3 regions were first amplified by RT-PCR with HTBI primers. TCRdb passed the multiplex PCR reads through MiXCR, listing each CDR3 protein once. The top ten clones hold about 45% of a sample with approximately 510,000 distinct CDR3 sequences, around 43% of them seen once. The sample comprised peripheral blood or thyroid tissue (not recorded which). These receptor sequences come from an adult woman with Graves' disease, either hyperthyroidism or ophthalmopathy (not recorded which).

This clonotype was detected many times. The V gene is TRBV6-5, the J gene TRBJ1-1; D ambiguous. Germline V gene data show CDR1 as MNHEY and CDR2 as SVGAGI. Trimming pared 8 bases from V and 1 base from J, leaving 5 bases between. This CDR3 is built from 11 residues. Here the CDR3 reads CASWENTEAFF. For the CDR3, the DNA is TGTGCCAGCTGGGAGAACACTGAAGCTTTCTTT.

The chain joins TRBV7-2 to TRBJ1-6, with 7 nucleotides matching TRBD1. The V gene end was trimmed by 1 base and the J gene end by 6 bases; junction bases not matched to a gene: 9. Germline-derived CDR1 and CDR2 are SGHTA and FQGNSA. The CDR3 is 17 amino acids. The CDR3 sequence is CASSLVPSGTANSPLHF. The CDR3, as DNA: TGTGCCAGCAGCTTAGTCCCCTCAGGGACAGCTAATTCACCCCTCCACTTT.

The sample holds a few counts of this clonotype. J is TRBJ1-4 and V is TRBV10-3; D is uncertain. In germline, CDR1 is ENHRY, CDR2 SYGVKD. This CDR3 is built from 15 residues. The ends were cut back, 6 bases at V and 5 bases at J, with 16 bases in the middle. For the CDR3, the DNA is TGTGCCATCAGCGAAGACCGGGGAAGAAATGAAAAACTGTTTTTT. It yields the protein CAISEDRGRNEKLFF.

This clonotype turned up a few times. The CDR3 loop is CASSVRTGTDSEAFF. For the CDR3, the DNA is TGTGCCAGCAGCGTGAGAACCGGGACAGACTCTGAAGCTTTCTTT. The chain joins TRBV11-1 to TRBJ1-1; 7 nucleotides align to TRBD1. The CDR3 runs 15 residues. V lost 5 bases and J lost 6; bases outside the gene matches: 12. Germline V gives CDR1 SGHAT, CDR2 FQDESV (reference sequence).

The gene calls are TRBV2 and TRBJ1-5; D ambiguous. The CDR3 sequence is 12 residues long. Germline CDR1 is SNHLY and CDR2 is FYNNEI. The V and J ends lost 6 bases and 7 bases respectively, with 10 bases between them. CDR3 coding DNA: TGTGCCAGCAGCGGCATCAACCAGCCCCAGCATTTT. Amino acid sequence: CASSGINQPQHF.

This clonotype was seen a few times. The chain joins TRBV10-3 to TRBJ1-1; maybe TRBD1 (5 bases). V was trimmed by 10 bases and J by 3 bases, leaving 18 bases between them. The CDR3 has 14 amino acids. Germline assignment: CDR1 ENHRY and CDR2 SYGVKD. The CDR3 protein is CATLGENGYTEAFF. For the CDR3, the DNA is TGTGCCACCCTGGGGGAAAACGGATACACTGAAGCTTTCTTT.

This clonotype was counted many times. V gene TRBV5-1 combines with J gene TRBJ2-2, with TRBD2 matching over 13 bases. Germline values: CDR1 SGHRS, CDR2 YFSETQ. This CDR3 spans 16 amino acids. V was clipped by 3 bases and J by 6 bases; unmatched bases: 5. The CDR3 sequence is CASSSGLAGDPGELFF. DNA of the CDR3: TGCGCCAGCAGCTCAGGACTAGCGGGAGACCCCGGGGAGCTGTTTTTT.

This rearrangement joins TRBV11-2 to TRBJ2-7; unclear D gene. Per the germline V gene, CDR1 is SGHAT and CDR2 is FQNNGV. V gave up 5 bases and J gave up 0 bases, with 14 bases separating them. The CDR3 has 15 amino acids. The CDR3 region is CASSPVSDSSYEQYF. The CDR3, as DNA: TGTGCCAGCAGCCCGGTCAGCGATAGCTCCTACGAGCAGTACTTC.

The chain carries TRBV9 and TRBJ1-6, with D uncertain. The CDR3 covers 15 residues. Germline V lookup: CDR1 SGDLS, CDR2 YYNGEE. Trimming pared 0 bases from V and 6 bases from J, leaving 10 bases between. In nucleotides, the CDR3 is TGTGCCAGCAGCGTAGATGGCAGACGTAATTCACCCCTCCACTTT. Protein sequence: CASSVDGRRNSPLHF.

This chain uses TRBV24-1 with TRBJ1-2, with a possible D match to TRBD1 (5 bases). Trimming removed 7 bases from V and 8 bases from J, with 16 bases in between. Per the germline V gene, CDR1 is KGHDR and CDR2 is SFDVKD. The CDR3 runs to 13 residues. The CDR3 nucleotides read TGTGCCACCAGGGACCGGGACTTGTGGGGCTACACCTTC. It specifies CATRDRDLWGYTF.

This clonotype was found a few times. This chain connects TRBV25-1 to TRBJ2-7; TRBD1 agrees at 8 bases. V gave up 3 bases and J gave up 3 bases; unmatched junction bases: 7. There are 15 residues in the CDR3. The germline V gene has CDR1 MGHDK and CDR2 SYGVNS. The CDR3, as DNA: TGTGCCAGCAGTGATAGGACAGGGATCTACTACGAGCAGTACTTC. Protein product: CASSDRTGIYYEQYF.

This clonotype was observed a few times. The chain combines TRBV29-1 with TRBJ2-5, with 9 bases fitting TRBD2. The CDR3 has 13 amino acids. After removal of 6 bases from V and 4 bases from J, the junction contained 6 bases not matched to a gene. Per the germline V gene, CDR1 is SQVTM and CDR2 is ANQGSEA. The CDR3 here is CSVTLAGRETQYF. In DNA, the CDR3 is TGCAGCGTGACGCTAGCGGGAAGAGAGACCCAGTACTTC.

This chain joins TRBV28 and TRBJ2-2; 8 bases are shared with TRBD1. The germline V gene has CDR1 MDHEN and CDR2 SYDVKM. The CDR3 has 14 residues. V lost 6 bases and J lost 6; bases outside the gene matches: 6. The CDR3 coding sequence is TGTGCCAGCAGCACACAGGGGGGCCCCGGGGAGCTGTTTTTT. It specifies CASSTQGGPGELFF.

The chain carries TRBV20-1 and TRBJ1-5; TRBD1 aligns across 8 bases. The V gene end was trimmed by 0 bases and the J gene end by 3 bases; junction bases not matched to a gene: 4. Germline CDR1 and CDR2: DFQATT and SNEGSKA (reference sequence). The CDR3 covers 15 residues. CDR3 nucleotides: TGCAGTGCTAGAGACCCGGGACAGGTCAATCAGCCCCAGCATTTT. This sequence encodes CSARDPGQVNQPQHF.

This clonotype appeared many times. The V and J genes are TRBV11-2 and TRBJ2-7; possibly TRBD1 or TRBD2 for D (5 bases each). CDR3 length equals 15 residues. Germline CDR1 and CDR2: SGHAT and FQNNGV. Trimming took off 4 bases at V and 1 base at J, with 14 bases between the two ends. For the CDR3, the DNA is TGTGCCAGCAGCTCGCCTCGGGGCAGGTCCTACGAGCAGTACTTC. Translated: CASSSPRGRSYEQYF. The complete variable domain, with remaining parts taken from reference TRBV11-2 and TRBJ2-7, reads EAGVAQSPRYKIIEKRQSVAFWCNPISGHATLYWYQQILGQGPKLLIQFQNNGVVDDSQLPKDRFSAERLKGVDSTLKIQPAKLEDSAVYLCASSSPRGRSYEQYFGPGTRLTVT.

The chain employs TRBV19 and TRBJ2-5; TRBD2 might be the D (6 bases). CDR1 is LNHDA, CDR2 SQIVND, per germline (reference sequence). This CDR3 is built from 14 residues. Trimming removed 3 bases at V and 5 bases at J, with 13 bases between. The CDR3 region is CASSIGGAVETQYF. The CDR3 nucleotides read TGTGCCAGTAGTATTGGCGGGGCGGTGGAGACCCAGTACTTC. Full variable domain (outside the CDR3, taken from reference TRBV19 and TRBJ2-5): DGGITQSPKYLFRKEGQNVTLSCEQNLNHDAMYWYRQDPGQGLRLIYYSQIVNDFQKGDIAEGYSVSREKKESFPLTVTSAQKNPTAFYLCASSIGGAVETQYFGPGTRLLVL.

This clonotype appeared many times. This chain uses TRBV6-5 with TRBJ1-1, with TRBD1 matching 9 bases. The CDR3 covers 14 residues. Per the germline V gene, CDR1 is MNHEY and CDR2 is SVGAGI. With V trimmed by 5 bases and J by 4 bases, 5 bases remained unmatched. The CDR3: CASSRGQGITEAFF. The CDR3 DNA is TGTGCCAGCAGTAGGGGACAGGGTATCACTGAAGCTTTCTTT.

V and J are TRBV11-2 and TRBJ2-5; D is possibly TRBD2 (5 bases). The V and J ends lost 2 bases and 2 bases respectively, with 12 bases between them. The CDR3 has 15 amino acids. Germline V CDR1 and CDR2: SGHAT, FQNNGV. The CDR3, as DNA: TGTGCCAGCAGCTTAATGAGGGCCAGTCAAGAGACCCAGTACTTC. Translation: CASSLMRASQETQYF.

This clonotype was counted a few times. V and J are TRBV29-1 and TRBJ2-7, with 8 positions matching TRBD1. The CDR3 totals 13 residues. The germline gives CDR1 SQVTM, CDR2 ANQGSEA. Trimming took 6 bases from V and 0 from J; bases not matched to a gene: 4. CDR3 nucleotides: TGCAGCGTGGGGACAGGCTACTCCTACGAGCAGTACTTC. It translates to CSVGTGYSYEQYF.

This clonotype was counted only a few times. The V gene is TRBV5-6, the J gene TRBJ2-7, with 7 nucleotides matching TRBD1. Germline V gene lookup returns CDR1 SGHDT and CDR2 YYEEEE. V was clipped by 5 bases and J by 4 bases; unmatched bases: 9. This CDR3 spans 14 amino acids. The CDR3 coding sequence is TGTGCCAGCAGTCGCCAGGGGGAACCGTACGAGCAGTACTTC. Its translation: CASSRQGEPYEQYF.

This clonotype was counted at least ten times. The rearrangement joins TRBV9 to TRBJ2-2; 7 nucleotides line up with TRBD2. V was pared by 5 bases and J by 6 bases, with 7 bases of the junction left unmatched. Germline CDR1 and CDR2: SGDLS and YYNGEE. There are 14 residues in the CDR3. The DNA of the CDR3 is TGTGCCAGCAGGCGGGATAGCGGGTCCGGGGAGCTGTTTTTT. The encoded protein is CASRRDSGSGELFF.

This clonotype occurred once. One junction end disagrees with the germline gene, perhaps due to a read error. This chain connects TRBV10-2 to TRBJ1-1; D possibly corresponds to TRBD1 (5 bases). The CDR3 runs 14 residues. Germline V gives CDR1 WSHSY, CDR2 SAAADI. The CDR3 loop reads CASSSSTRVTEAFF. Written as DNA, the CDR3 is TGTGCCAGCAGTTCTTCCACCAGGGTGACTGAAGCTTTCTTT.

Worth noting for this clonotype: Germline and junction disagree at one end, which may indicate a read error. This sequence joins TRBV19 and TRBJ1-5; 10 nucleotides agree with TRBD1. The CDR3 extends over 21 amino acids. Germline V lookup: CDR1 LNHDA, CDR2 SQIVND (reference sequence). The CDR3 region has the DNA TGTGCCAGTAGTACGCCACTACCTCCGGGACAGGGGAAGATAAGCAATCAGCCCCTGCATTTT. Translation: CASSTPLPPGQGKISNQPLHF. Supplemented by reference TRBV19 and TRBJ1-5, the full variable domain reads DGGITQSPKYLFRKEGQNVTLSCEQNLNHDAMYWYRQDPGQGLRLIYYSQIVNDFQKGDIAEGYSVSREKKESFPLTVTSAQKNPTAFYLCASSTPLPPGQGKISNQPLHFGDGTRLSIL.

This clonotype occurred a few times. V and J are TRBV7-6 and TRBJ2-5; 9 bases map to TRBD2. Trimming cost V 3 bases and J 0 bases; bases outside gene matches: 2. CDR1 is SGHVS and CDR2 is FNYEAQ in the germline V gene. CDR3 size: 15 residues. The chain's CDR3 is CASSLSSGNQETQYF. The CDR3 DNA is TGTGCCAGCAGCTTGTCTAGCGGGAACCAAGAGACCCAGTACTTC.

The gene calls are TRBV9 and TRBJ1-1, with D possibly TRBD1 on 5 matching bases. The CDR3 covers 14 residues. CDR1 is SGDLS, CDR2 YYNGEE, per germline. The V end lost 4 bases, the J end lost 4 bases, and 14 bases lay between the germline ends. CDR3 region: CASSPSMRGTEAFF. In nucleotides, the CDR3 is TGTGCCAGCAGCCCCTCGATGAGGGGCACTGAAGCTTTCTTT.

In its sample, this clonotype was seen many times. The V gene is TRBV5-1, the J gene TRBJ2-5; tentative D call: TRBD1 (6 bases). V lost 4 bases and J lost 2, with 15 bases in between. Per germline, CDR1 SGHRS and CDR2 YFSETQ. This CDR3 comprises 15 residues. CDR3 in amino acids: CASSPVDSSQETQYF. The CDR3 nucleotides read TGCGCCAGCAGCCCGGTGGACAGTTCTCAAGAGACCCAGTACTTC.